The following is a TCR beta chain sequence with its context. No antigen is known for it. Treatment given: over 15 received Ad26.COV2.S at low or high dose, single or two shots; 5 received placebo; per-sample allocation not given. Material that was analyzed had been drawn on day 63 after the first vaccine or placebo injection. These data originate in a study of Ad26.COV2.S vaccination and SARS-CoV-2 variants. Study conclusions and caveats: Once vaccination had occurred, spike-specific CD8+ and CD4+ T cell responses reportedly showed substantial breadth.

Sequenced by immunoSEQ multiplex PCR; TCRdb stores in-frame clones only, minus some. Found here are some 250,000 clones, roughly 90% of them singletons; the top ten hold about 10%. CDR3 length: 15 amino acids. Germline-derived CDR1 and CDR2 are SGDLS and YYNGEE. Trimming removed 3 bases at V and 3 bases at J, with 14 bases between. The chain links TRBV9 to TRBJ2-3; tentatively, D is TRBD1 (6 bases). This TCR derives from a person aged 18-60 years who received the Ad26.COV2.S COVID-19 vaccine or a placebo. The material sequenced was peripheral blood, taken in a trial of Ad26.COV2.S vaccine versus placebo. The CDR3 coding sequence is TGTGCCAGCAGCGGTGCAGGGGCGAGAACAGATACGCAGTATTTT. Encoded protein: CASSGAGARTDTQYF.